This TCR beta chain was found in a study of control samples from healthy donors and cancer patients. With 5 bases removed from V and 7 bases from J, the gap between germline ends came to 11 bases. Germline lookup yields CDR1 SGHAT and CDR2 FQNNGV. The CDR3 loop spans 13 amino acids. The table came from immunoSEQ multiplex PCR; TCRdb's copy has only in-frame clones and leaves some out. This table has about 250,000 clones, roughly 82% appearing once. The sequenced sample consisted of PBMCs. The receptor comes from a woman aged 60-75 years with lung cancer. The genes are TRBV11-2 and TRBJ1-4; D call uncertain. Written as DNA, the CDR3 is TGTGCCAGCAGCCCGCCCCATGGTGAAAAACTGTTTTTT. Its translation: CASSPPHGEKLFF.